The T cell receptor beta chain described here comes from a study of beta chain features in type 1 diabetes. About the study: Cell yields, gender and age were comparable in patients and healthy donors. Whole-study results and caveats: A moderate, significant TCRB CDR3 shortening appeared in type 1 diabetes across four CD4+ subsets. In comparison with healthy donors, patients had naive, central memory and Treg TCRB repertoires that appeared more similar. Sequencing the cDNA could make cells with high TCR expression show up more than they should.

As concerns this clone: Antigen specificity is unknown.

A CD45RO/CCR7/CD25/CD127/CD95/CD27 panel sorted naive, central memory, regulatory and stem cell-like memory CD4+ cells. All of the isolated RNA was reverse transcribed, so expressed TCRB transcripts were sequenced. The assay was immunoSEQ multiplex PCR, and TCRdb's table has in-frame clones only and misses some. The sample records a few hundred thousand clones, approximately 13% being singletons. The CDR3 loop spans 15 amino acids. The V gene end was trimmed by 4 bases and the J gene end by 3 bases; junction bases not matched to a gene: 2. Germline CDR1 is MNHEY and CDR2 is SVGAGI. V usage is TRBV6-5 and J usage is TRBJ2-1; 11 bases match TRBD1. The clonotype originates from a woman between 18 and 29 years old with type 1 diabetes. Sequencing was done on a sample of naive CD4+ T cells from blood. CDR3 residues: CASSWTGGLYNEQFF. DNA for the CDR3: TGTGCCAGCAGTTGGACAGGGGGCCTCTACAATGAGCAGTTCTTC.